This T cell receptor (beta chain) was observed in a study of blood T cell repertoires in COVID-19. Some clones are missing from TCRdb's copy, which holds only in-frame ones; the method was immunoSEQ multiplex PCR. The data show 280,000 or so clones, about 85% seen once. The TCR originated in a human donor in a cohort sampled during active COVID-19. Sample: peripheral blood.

CDR3 loop: CASSPRGVVVDSPLHF. CDR3 DNA sequence: TGCGCCAGCAGCCCAAGGGGTGTGGTAGTGGATTCACCCCTCCACTTT. The chain employs TRBV4-1 and TRBJ1-6; a weak D match, TRBD1 (5 bases). V was shortened by 4 bases and J by 8 bases, with 18 bases between the two germline ends. The CDR3 runs 16 residues. Germline values: CDR1 MGHRA, CDR2 YSYEKL.